This TCR beta chain came from a study of post-analysis software for immune sequencing data. Study-wide background: Disease trajectories encompassed relapsing-remitting, secondary progressive and progressive-relapsing multiple sclerosis.

Presence of unique molecular identifiers characterized the TCR beta cDNA libraries. Via MiXCR, TCRdb re-called the PCR reads, giving one row per CDR3 protein. The sample has approximately 660,000 distinct CDR3 sequences; more than 50% are singletons. Overall study findings and caveats: TRBV segments more frequent in patients than in controls numbered a few and included TRBV5-6, TRBV5-1 and TRBV20-1.

Details on this clonotype: What it binds is unknown.

The ends lost 7 bases at V and 4 bases at J; junction bases unmatched: 9. CDR3 length: 15 residues. Germline CDR1 reads MNHNY; CDR2 reads SVGAGI (reference sequence). The sample consisted of blood. The J gene is TRBJ2-5, the V gene TRBV6-6, with TRBD2 matching 10 bases. This TCR was recovered from a girl aged 2 to 10 with multiple sclerosis. In DNA form, the CDR3 reads TGTGCCAGCAATAACTCAGCGGGGGGGCGAGAGACCCAGTACTTC. Amino acids: CASNNSAGGRETQYF.